These 30 T cell receptor beta chains came from one sample sequenced in a study of identical twins. Using its own MiXCR run on the 5' RACE reads, TCRdb lists one record per CDR3 protein. The sample consists of 1,800,000 or so distinct CDR3 sequences, around 29% of them appearing once. Sequenced material: cord blood. The receptors derive from a newborn girl in good health.

This clonotype was observed a few times. The chain joins TRBV24-1 to TRBJ2-5, with D perhaps TRBD1 or TRBD2 (6 bases each). The CDR3 runs to 13 residues. Germline V CDR1 and CDR2: KGHDR, SFDVKD. Trimming took off 5 bases at V and 3 bases at J, with 9 bases between the two ends. CDR3 sequence (DNA): TGTGCCACCAGTGGAAGGGGGGAAGAGACCCAGTACTTC. This encodes CATSGRGEETQYF.

The V call is TRBV3-1, the J call TRBJ2-1; 9 bases are shared with TRBD2. This CDR3 is built from 19 residues. J lost 2 bases, V lost 2 bases, and 13 bases had no gene match. The germline gives CDR1 LGHDT, CDR2 YNNKEL (reference sequence). This CDR3 reads CASSQPADLAGWAYNEQFF. CDR3 bases: TGTGCCAGCAGCCAACCGGCGGATCTAGCGGGGTGGGCCTACAATGAGCAGTTCTTC.

This chain uses TRBV24-1 with TRBJ2-7; D possibly corresponds to TRBD2 (5 bases). Germline V gene sequence: CDR1 KGHDR, CDR2 SFDVKD. Trimming pared 0 bases from V and 7 bases from J, leaving 9 bases between. The CDR3 is 13 amino acids. The CDR3 spells CATSDLTGWEQYF. In DNA, the CDR3 is TGTGCCACCAGTGATTTGACGGGGTGGGAGCAGTACTTC.

This clonotype has a single count. The chain employs TRBV7-2 and TRBJ2-1; 9 nucleotides align to TRBD2. The germline CDR1 and CDR2 sequences are SGHTA and FQGNSA. The V gene end was trimmed by 3 bases and the J gene end by 14 bases; junction bases not matched to a gene: 5. CDR3 size: 12 residues. The DNA of the CDR3 is TGTGCCAGCAGCTTGGCCGGGACTAGCAAGTTCTTC. Translated, it gives CASSLAGTSKFF.

Remarks on this clonotype: An end of the junction differs from the germline gene, which may be a read error. J is TRBJ1-2 and V is TRBV2; D not resolved. CDR1 and CDR2 from the germline V gene are SNHLY and FYNNEI. This CDR3 is built from 13 residues. The CDR3 loop reads CASSEGPLYGCTF. The CDR3 nucleotides are TGTGCCAGCAGTGAAGGCCCTCTTTATGGCTGCACCTTC.

Only a few counts were recorded for this clonotype. The V and J genes are TRBV5-6 and TRBJ1-2; D gene ambiguous. V lost 4 bases and J 0 bases, leaving 10 bases between the germline ends. Germline loops: CDR1 SGHDT, CDR2 YYEEEE. The CDR3 is 14 residues long. CDR3 DNA sequence: TGTGCCAGCAGCCCCTCCCTAGCTAACTATGGCTACACCTTC. The encoded protein is CASSPSLANYGYTF. The full variable domain, in which reference TRBV5-6 and TRBJ1-2 provide the parts outside the CDR3, is DAGVTQSPTHLIKTRGQQVTLRCSPKSGHDTVSWYQQALGQGPQFIFQYYEEEERQRGNFPDRFSGHQFPNYSSELNVNALLLGDSALYLCASSPSLANYGYTFGSGTRLTVV.

For this clonotype: The junction and the germline gene differ at one end; a read error may be behind it. This chain connects TRBV4-1 to TRBJ2-3; D gene uncertain. The germline V gene encodes CDR1 MGHRA and CDR2 YSYEKL. This CDR3 is 13 amino acids long. The DNA for the CDR3 is TGCGCCAGCAGCCAGGTTATCACAGATTCGCAGTATTTT. It is translated as CASSQVITDSQYF.

Remarks on this clonotype: A read error is possible here, since a much larger clone lies one base away. This chain connects TRBV29-1 to TRBJ2-7; 12 bases are shared with TRBD1. Germline V gene data show CDR1 as SQVTM and CDR2 as ANQGSEA. This CDR3 has 14 amino acids. In DNA, the CDR3 is TGCGGCACCTTTGGGACAGGGGGCAACTACGAGCAGTACTTC. Amino acid sequence: CGTFGTGGNYEQYF.

The rearrangement uses TRBV29-1 and TRBJ1-1, with 7 bases identical to TRBD1. Germline lookup yields CDR1 SQVTM and CDR2 ANQGSEA. The CDR3 length is 14 residues. After removal of 4 bases from V and 6 bases from J, the junction contained 11 bases not matched to a gene. The CDR3 nucleotides are TGCAGCGTTGTGGGGGCCAGACAGGGCGCTGAAGCTTTCTTT. It yields the protein CSVVGARQGAEAFF.

This clonotype occurred a few times. This sequence joins TRBV7-9 and TRBJ1-2, with D possibly TRBD1 on 5 matching bases. Germline CDR1 reads SEHNR; CDR2 reads FQNEAQ (reference sequence). Trimming cost V 3 bases and J 2 bases, with 22 bases left between them. The CDR3 totals 18 residues. In nucleotides, the CDR3 is TGTGCCAGCAGCTTTATTATAGTCCGGGACGGGAAAAACTATGGCTACACCTTC. This sequence encodes CASSFIIVRDGKNYGYTF.

The chain is built from TRBV18 and TRBJ2-1; TRBD1 is a possible D gene (6 bases). The CDR3 runs to 15 residues. V was pared by 1 base and J by 8 bases, with 15 bases between. Germline V gene data show CDR1 as KGHSH and CDR2 as LQKENI. The CDR3 DNA reads as TGTGCCAGCTCACCACACAGGGTCCCCATCCATGAGCAGTTCTTC. This codes for CASSPHRVPIHEQFF.

The chain uses TRBV15 and TRBJ2-1; D may correspond to TRBD1 or TRBD2 (5 bases each). The CDR3 has 16 amino acids. Germline CDR1 reads LNHNV; CDR2 reads YYDKDF (reference sequence). Between the trimmed V and J ends, which lost 3 bases and 9 bases, there was a span of 21 bases. The CDR3 reads CATSSWNPKKGSEQFF. CDR3 DNA: TGTGCCACCAGCAGTTGGAACCCAAAAAAGGGGAGTGAGCAGTTCTTC.

Of note for this clonotype: One end of the junction fails to match germline, which may point to a read error. The CDR3 loop is CASSDSWRGVQETRYF. In nucleotides, the CDR3 is TGTGCCAGCAGCGACTCCTGGCGGGGGGTACAAGAGACCCGGTACTTC. The chain carries TRBV13 and TRBJ2-5; 8 nucleotides match TRBD2. The CDR3 runs to 16 residues. Per the germline V gene, CDR1 is PRHDT and CDR2 is FYEKMQ (reference sequence).

This clonotype occurred a few times. The V and J genes are TRBV20-1 and TRBJ1-5, with D possibly being TRBD1 (5 bases). V lost 1 base, J lost 7 bases, and 14 bases lay in between. Germline CDR1 is DFQATT and CDR2 is SNEGSKA (reference sequence). This CDR3 has 14 residues. CDR3 protein: CSARVHSGGQPQHF. The CDR3 DNA is TGCAGTGCTAGAGTTCACTCCGGGGGACAGCCCCAGCATTTT.

Written as DNA, the CDR3 is TGTGCCAGCAGTTTTAGGGGGCTAGCGGGAGGATGGGATAAAACGCAGTATTTT. It yields the protein CASSFRGLAGGWDKTQYF. The J gene is TRBJ2-3, the V gene TRBV12-3 or TRBV12-4, with 11 bases matching TRBD2. The CDR3 sequence is 18 residues long. V was clipped by 3 bases and J by 9 bases; unmatched bases: 17.

The chain has TRBV5-1 and TRBJ1-4; TRBD1 matches 7 bases. Germline V gene data show CDR1 as SGHRS and CDR2 as YFSETQ. V gave up 0 bases and J gave up 7 bases; unmatched junction bases: 6. This CDR3 has 15 amino acids. Here the CDR3 DNA reads TGCGCCAGCAGCTTGGGACAGGGTTATCGTGAAAAACTGTTTTTT. It codes for CASSLGQGYREKLFF.

CDR3 residues: CASGAGLVADTQYF. In DNA, the CDR3 is TGTGCCAGCGGGGCGGGACTAGTAGCAGATACGCAGTATTTT. The chain carries TRBV6-5 and TRBJ2-3; 8 nucleotides line up with TRBD2. The germline V gene has CDR1 MNHEY and CDR2 SVGAGI. The CDR3 sequence is 14 residues long. J gave up 4 bases and V 8 bases, and 8 bases lay outside the gene matches.

The chain joins TRBV6-6 to TRBJ2-1, with D possibly TRBD2 on 7 matching bases. Trimming pared 10 bases from V and 13 bases from J, leaving 20 bases between. Germline loops: CDR1 MNHNY, CDR2 SVGAGI (reference sequence). The length of the CDR3 is 12 residues. The CDR3 nucleotides are TGTGCCACCAATAAGGGGGGGGAGACCCAGTTCTTC. Protein sequence: CATNKGGETQFF.

In this sample, this clonotype turned up once. One end of the junction varies from germline; a read error may be responsible. This chain links TRBV2 with TRBJ2-7, with D unclear. Per germline, CDR1 SNHLY and CDR2 FYNNEI. CDR3 length: 10 residues. CDR3: CTSSPYEQYF. CDR3 nucleotide sequence: TGTACCAGCAGTCCCTACGAGCAGTACTTC.

This clonotype was counted at least ten times. The chain is built from TRBV3-2 and TRBJ2-3; the D call of TRBD1 is as the table states it, not checked on the DNA. TRBV3-2 represents a pseudogene. The CDR3 sequence is 10 residues long. In nucleotides, the CDR3 is TGTAGGGGTTTGGACGATACGCAGTATTTT. Protein product: CRGLDDTQYF.

This clonotype was seen more than once but under ten times. The chain joins TRBV12-3 or TRBV12-4 to TRBJ1-1; TRBD1 matches at 7 bases. V trimming: 11 bases; J trimming: 1 base; junction bases outside the gene matches: 7. The CDR3 is made up of 13 amino acids. The CDR3 DNA sequence: TGTGCCGACAAGGGGGCTGAGAACACTGAAGCTTTCTTT. It encodes CADKGAENTEAFF.

The gene calls are TRBV7-2 and TRBJ2-1; 13 bases align to TRBD2. Trimming cost V 6 bases and J 4 bases; bases outside gene matches: 9. Germline V gene data show CDR1 as SGHTA and CDR2 as FQGNSA. The CDR3 has 17 residues. CDR3: CASSSPKLAGGYNEQFF. CDR3 nucleotides: TGTGCCAGCAGTTCCCCTAAACTAGCGGGGGGGTACAATGAGCAGTTCTTC.

The chain couples TRBV10-1 to TRBJ2-3; possibly TRBD2 for D (6 bases). Deletions cut 3 bases from V and 1 base from J, with 14 bases between. The CDR3 length is 16 residues. Germline V gene lookup returns CDR1 WNHNN and CDR2 SYGVQD (reference sequence). CDR3 coding DNA: TGCGCCAGCAGTGACCCTCACGGGGGAGGCACAGATACGCAGTATTTT. Protein: CASSDPHGGGTDTQYF.

Notes on this clonotype: At one end, the junction sequence differs from germline, possibly due to a read error. In DNA form, the CDR3 reads TGCGCCAGCAGCTTGGCCAAGTATTCACCCCCCCACTTT. It yields the protein CASSLAKYSPPHF. This rearrangement joins TRBV5-1 to TRBJ1-6; D is unresolved. Germline assignment: CDR1 SGHRS and CDR2 YFSETQ. This CDR3 has 13 residues.

The rearrangement uses TRBV3-1 and TRBJ2-1; D is ambiguous. The V and J ends lost 1 base and 14 bases respectively, with 15 bases between them. Germline-derived CDR1 and CDR2 are LGHDT and YNNKEL (reference sequence). The CDR3 is made up of 13 amino acids. The CDR3 bases are TGTGCCAGCAGCCAAGGACTTGACCAGGCGGAGTTCTTC. Translating it yields CASSQGLDQAEFF.

This clonotype turned up a few times. This sequence joins TRBV12-5 and TRBJ2-1, with 12 bases lining up with TRBD1. CDR3 length: 18 residues. Germline V gene sequence: CDR1 LGHNT, CDR2 FRNRAP. V was pared by 0 bases and J by 5 bases, with 8 bases of the junction left unmatched. The DNA of the CDR3 is TGTGCTAGTGGTTTGGTACTAGGCGGGACAGGGGGCCACAATGAGCAGTTCTTC. Translating it yields CASGLVLGGTGGHNEQFF.

This clonotype was picked up a small number of times. CDR3 sequence reads: CASSQGSMYNEQFF. Here the CDR3 DNA reads TGTGCCAGCAGCCAAGGAAGCATGTACAATGAGCAGTTCTTC. The V call is TRBV4-2, the J call TRBJ2-1; no clear D. The length of the CDR3 is 14 residues. Trimming removed 1 base from V and 4 bases from J, with 8 bases in between. Germline values: CDR1 LGHNA, CDR2 YNFKEQ.

This clonotype has a handful of counts. V gene TRBV27 combines with J gene TRBJ1-2; 9 bases are a match to TRBD1. This CDR3 spans 14 amino acids. Looked up from germline, CDR1 is MNHEY and CDR2 is SMNVEV (reference sequence). The V and J ends lost 5 bases and 8 bases, in that order; junction bases with no gene match: 9. The CDR3 sequence: CASSTTGTGMGYTF. In DNA form, the CDR3 reads TGTGCCAGCAGTACAACCGGGACAGGGATGGGCTACACCTTC.

This rearrangement joins TRBV25-1 to TRBJ2-1, with TRBD2 matching over 15 bases. V trimming: 1 base; J trimming: 7 bases; junction bases outside the gene matches: 5. The germline V gene has CDR1 MGHDK and CDR2 SYGVNS. The CDR3 contains 17 residues. The CDR3: CASSESGLAGGPNEQFF. Written as DNA, the CDR3 is TGTGCCAGCAGTGAATCGGGACTAGCGGGAGGCCCTAATGAGCAGTTCTTC.

Here the CDR3 reads CASSLPLGQGSYEQYF. CDR3 DNA: TGTGCCAGCAGCTTACCACTGGGACAGGGCTCCTACGAGCAGTACTTC. The rearrangement joins TRBV7-9 to TRBJ2-7; 9 bases align to TRBD1. The CDR3 totals 16 residues. J gave up 0 bases and V 2 bases, and 5 bases lay outside the gene matches. The germline V gene encodes CDR1 SEHNR and CDR2 FQNEAQ (reference sequence).